This T cell receptor beta chain originates from a study of blood T cell repertoires in COVID-19. Assay: immunoSEQ multiplex PCR; the TCRdb copy retains only in-frame clones and omits some. The sample has 250,000 to 350,000 clones, about 88% seen once. The receptor was derived from a woman aged 55-69 years with acute or convalescent COVID-19. Sequencing used peripheral blood.

CDR3 loop: CASSLNTGTRNEQYF. DNA of the CDR3: TGTGCCAGCAGCTTAAATACCGGGACTAGGAACGAGCAGTACTTC. The J gene is TRBJ2-7, the V gene TRBV7-3; 8 bases are shared with TRBD2. V shed 1 base, J shed 5 bases, and the junction held 7 bases outside the gene matches. CDR3 length equals 15 residues. The germline V gene encodes CDR1 SGHTA and CDR2 FQGTGA.